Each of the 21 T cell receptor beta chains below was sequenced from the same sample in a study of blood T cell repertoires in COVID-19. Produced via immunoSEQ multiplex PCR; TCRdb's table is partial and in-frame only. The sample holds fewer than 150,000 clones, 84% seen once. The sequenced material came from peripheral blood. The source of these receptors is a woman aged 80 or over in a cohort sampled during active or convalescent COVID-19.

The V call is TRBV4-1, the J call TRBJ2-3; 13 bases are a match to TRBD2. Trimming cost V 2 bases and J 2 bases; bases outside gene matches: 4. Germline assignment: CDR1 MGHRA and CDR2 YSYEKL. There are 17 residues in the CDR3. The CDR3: CASSQRTSGGATDTQYF. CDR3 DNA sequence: TGCGCCAGCAGCCAACGTACTAGCGGGGGGGCCACAGATACGCAGTATTTT.

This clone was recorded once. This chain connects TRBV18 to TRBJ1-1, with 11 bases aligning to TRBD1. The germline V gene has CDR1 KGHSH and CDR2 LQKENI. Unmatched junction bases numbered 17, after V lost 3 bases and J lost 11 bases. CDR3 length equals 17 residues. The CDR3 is CASSPIQDRGPVVGAFF. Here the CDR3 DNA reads TGTGCCAGCTCACCTATTCAGGACAGGGGGCCGGTGGTAGGGGCTTTCTTT. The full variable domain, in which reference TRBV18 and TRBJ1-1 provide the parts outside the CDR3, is NAGVMQNPRHLVRRRGQEARLRCSPMKGHSHVYWYRQLPEEGLKFMVYLQKENIIDESGMPKERFSAEFPKEGPSILRIQQVVRGDSAAYFCASSPIQDRGPVVGAFFGQGTRLTVV.

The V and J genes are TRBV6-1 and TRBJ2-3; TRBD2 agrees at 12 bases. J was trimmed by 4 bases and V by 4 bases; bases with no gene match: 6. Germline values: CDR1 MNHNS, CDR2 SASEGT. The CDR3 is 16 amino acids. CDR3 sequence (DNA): TGTGCCAGCAGTGGAGCTAGCGGGGGGGCCTCAGATACGCAGTATTTT. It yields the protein CASSGASGGASDTQYF.

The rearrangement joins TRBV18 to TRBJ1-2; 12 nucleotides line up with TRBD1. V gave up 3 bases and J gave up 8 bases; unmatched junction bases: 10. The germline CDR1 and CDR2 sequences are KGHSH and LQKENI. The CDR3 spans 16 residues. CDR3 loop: CASSPTGTGGAGGYTF. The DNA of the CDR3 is TGTGCCAGCTCACCGACCGGGACAGGGGGCGCGGGAGGCTACACCTTC.

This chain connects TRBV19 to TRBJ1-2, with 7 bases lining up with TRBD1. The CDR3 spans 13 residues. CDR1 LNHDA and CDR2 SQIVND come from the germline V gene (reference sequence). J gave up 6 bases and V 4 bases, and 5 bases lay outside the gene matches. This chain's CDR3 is CASSTPTGNGYTF. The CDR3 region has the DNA TGTGCCAGTAGTACCCCGACAGGGAATGGCTACACCTTC.

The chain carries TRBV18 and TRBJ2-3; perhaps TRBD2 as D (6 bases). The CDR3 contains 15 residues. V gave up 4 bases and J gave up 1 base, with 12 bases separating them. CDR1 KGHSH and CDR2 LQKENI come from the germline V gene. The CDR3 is CASSRGGVGTDTQYF. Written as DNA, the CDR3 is TGTGCCAGCTCACGGGGCGGGGTGGGCACAGATACGCAGTATTTT.

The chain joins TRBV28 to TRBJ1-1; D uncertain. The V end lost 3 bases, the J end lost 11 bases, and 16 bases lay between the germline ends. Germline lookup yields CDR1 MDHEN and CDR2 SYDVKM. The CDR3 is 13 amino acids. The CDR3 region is CASSLSSSRVAFF. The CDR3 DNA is TGTGCCAGCAGTTTGAGTTCTTCAAGAGTGGCTTTCTTT.

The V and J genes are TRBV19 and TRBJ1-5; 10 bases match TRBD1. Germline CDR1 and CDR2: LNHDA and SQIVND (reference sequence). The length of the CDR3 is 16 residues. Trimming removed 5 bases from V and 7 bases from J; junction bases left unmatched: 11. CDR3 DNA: TGTGCCAGTAGTTTATACCGGGACAGGGGTTTACAGCCCCAGCATTTT. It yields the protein CASSLYRDRGLQPQHF. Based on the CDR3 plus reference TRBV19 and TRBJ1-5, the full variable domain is DGGITQSPKYLFRKEGQNVTLSCEQNLNHDAMYWYRQDPGQGLRLIYYSQIVNDFQKGDIAEGYSVSREKKESFPLTVTSAQKNPTAFYLCASSLYRDRGLQPQHFGDGTRLSIL.

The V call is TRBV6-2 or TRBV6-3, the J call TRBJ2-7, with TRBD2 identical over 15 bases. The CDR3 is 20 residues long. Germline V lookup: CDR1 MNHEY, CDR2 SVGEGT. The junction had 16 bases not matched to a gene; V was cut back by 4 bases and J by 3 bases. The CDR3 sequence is CASSWARPTGLAGGCYEQYV. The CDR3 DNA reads TGTGCCAGCAGTTGGGCTCGACCCACGGGACTAGCGGGGGGATGCTACGAGCAGTACGTC.

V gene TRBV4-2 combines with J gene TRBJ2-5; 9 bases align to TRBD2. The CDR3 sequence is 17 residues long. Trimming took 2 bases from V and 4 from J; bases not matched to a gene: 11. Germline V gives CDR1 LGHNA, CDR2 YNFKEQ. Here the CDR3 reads CASSQPHSGGGGETQYF. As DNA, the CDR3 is TGTGCCAGCAGCCAACCCCATAGCGGGGGAGGAGGAGAGACCCAGTACTTC.

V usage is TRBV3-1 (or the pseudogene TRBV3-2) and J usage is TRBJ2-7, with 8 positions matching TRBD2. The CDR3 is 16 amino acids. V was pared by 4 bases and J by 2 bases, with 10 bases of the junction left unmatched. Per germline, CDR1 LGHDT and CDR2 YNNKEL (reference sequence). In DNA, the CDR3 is TGTGCCAGCAGCCCCTCGGGGGGGCCAAAAACCTACGAGCAGTACTTC. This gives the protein CASSPSGGPKTYEQYF.

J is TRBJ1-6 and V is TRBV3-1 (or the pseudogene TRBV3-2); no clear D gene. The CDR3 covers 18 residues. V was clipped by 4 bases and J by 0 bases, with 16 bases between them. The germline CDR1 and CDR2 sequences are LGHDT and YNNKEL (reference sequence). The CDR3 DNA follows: TGTGCCAGCAGCCCCCCTATCTGGCGGAGCTCCTATAATTCACCCCTCCACTTT. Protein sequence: CASSPPIWRSSYNSPLHF.

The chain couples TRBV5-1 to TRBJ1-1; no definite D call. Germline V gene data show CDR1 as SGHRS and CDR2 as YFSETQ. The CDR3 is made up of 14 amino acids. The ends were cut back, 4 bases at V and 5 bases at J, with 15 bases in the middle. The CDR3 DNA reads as TGCGCCAGCAGCAGGAGCGGCGAGGTGACTGAAGCTTTCTTT. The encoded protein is CASSRSGEVTEAFF.

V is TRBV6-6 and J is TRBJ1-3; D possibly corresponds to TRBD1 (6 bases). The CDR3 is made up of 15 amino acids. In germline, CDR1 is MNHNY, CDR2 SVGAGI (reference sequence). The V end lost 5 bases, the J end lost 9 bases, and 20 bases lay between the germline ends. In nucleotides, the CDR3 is TGTGCCAGCAGTACTCGGGGCAGGGGTGGGATCACCATATATTTT. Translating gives CASSTRGRGGITIYF.

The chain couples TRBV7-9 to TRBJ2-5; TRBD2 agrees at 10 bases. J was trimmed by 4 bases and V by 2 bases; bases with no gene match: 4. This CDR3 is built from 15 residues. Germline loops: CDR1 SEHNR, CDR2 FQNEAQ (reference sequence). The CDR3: CASSLLAGVVETQYF. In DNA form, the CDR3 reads TGTGCCAGCAGCTTACTAGCGGGGGTTGTAGAGACCCAGTACTTC.

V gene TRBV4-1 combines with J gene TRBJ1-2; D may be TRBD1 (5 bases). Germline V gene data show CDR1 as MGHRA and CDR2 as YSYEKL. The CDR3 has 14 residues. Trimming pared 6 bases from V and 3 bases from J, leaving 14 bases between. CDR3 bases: TGCGCCAGCAGTTTTGGGAGGGGCGACTATGGCTACACCTTC. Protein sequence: CASSFGRGDYGYTF.

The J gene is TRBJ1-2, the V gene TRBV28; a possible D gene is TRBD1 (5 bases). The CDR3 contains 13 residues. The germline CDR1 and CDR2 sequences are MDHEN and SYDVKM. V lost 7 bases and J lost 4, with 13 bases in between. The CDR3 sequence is CASISGDLYGYTF. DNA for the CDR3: TGTGCCAGCATTAGCGGGGACCTCTATGGCTACACCTTC.

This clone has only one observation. The CDR3 sequence: CASSPTGTYGYTF. The CDR3 bases are TGTGCCAGCAGCCCCACAGGGACCTATGGCTACACCTTC. This chain links TRBV5-4 with TRBJ1-2; D may be TRBD1 (6 bases). Germline V lookup: CDR1 SGHNT, CDR2 YYREEE (reference sequence). The CDR3 runs to 13 residues. V shed 4 bases and J shed 4 bases, with 11 bases lying between them. Together with reference TRBV5-4 and TRBJ1-2, the CDR3 gives the full variable domain: ETGVTQSPTHLIKTRGQQVTLRCSSQSGHNTVSWYQQALGQGPQFIFQYYREEENGRGNFPPRFSGLQFPNYSSELNVNALELDDSALYLCASSPTGTYGYTFGSGTRLTVV.

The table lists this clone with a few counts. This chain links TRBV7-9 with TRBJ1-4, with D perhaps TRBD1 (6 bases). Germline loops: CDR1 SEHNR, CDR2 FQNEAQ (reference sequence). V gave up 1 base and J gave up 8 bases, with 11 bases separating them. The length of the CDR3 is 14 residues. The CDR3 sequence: CASSLGGLGEKLFF. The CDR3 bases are TGTGCCAGCAGCTTAGGGGGGCTGGGGGAAAAACTGTTTTTT.

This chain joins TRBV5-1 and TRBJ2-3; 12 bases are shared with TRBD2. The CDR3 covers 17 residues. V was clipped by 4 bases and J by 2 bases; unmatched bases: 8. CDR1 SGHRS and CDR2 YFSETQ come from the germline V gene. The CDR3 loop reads CASSGRTSGESTDTQYF. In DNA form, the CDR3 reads TGCGCCAGCAGCGGGCGGACTAGCGGGGAGTCCACAGATACGCAGTATTTT.

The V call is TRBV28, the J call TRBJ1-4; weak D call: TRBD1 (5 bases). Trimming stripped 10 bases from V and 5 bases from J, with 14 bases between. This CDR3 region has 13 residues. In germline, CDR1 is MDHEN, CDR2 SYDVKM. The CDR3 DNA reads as TGTGCCATCTGGGGACGGGGGAATGAAAAACTGTTTTTT. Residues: CAIWGRGNEKLFF.